What follows are 20 T cell receptor beta chains derived from one specimen sequenced in a study of response to subunit inactivated influenza vaccine. A single record per CDR3 protein comes from TCRdb applying MiXCR to the RT-PCR reads. The table has 860,000 or so distinct CDR3 sequences, approximately 22% seen once. Sequencing was performed on PBMCs from blood, taken roughly 5 days after vaccination. These receptors were collected from a man aged 45-65 years who received an inactivated influenza vaccine.

This clonotype was recorded a few times. The rearrangement joins TRBV10-3 to TRBJ2-6, with D perhaps TRBD1 or TRBD2 (6 bases each). The length of the CDR3 is 17 residues. Per germline, CDR1 ENHRY and CDR2 SYGVKD. V gave up 4 bases and J gave up 0 bases, with 13 bases separating them. In DNA form, the CDR3 reads TGTGCCATCAGTGGTGGGGGGCCATACTCTGGGGCCAACGTCCTGACTTTC. Translating it yields CAISGGGPYSGANVLTF.

The chain joins TRBV6-6 to TRBJ1-1; D uncertain. The CDR3 contains 12 residues. The germline gives CDR1 MNHNY, CDR2 SVGAGI (reference sequence). V was clipped by 6 bases and J by 5 bases, with 10 bases between them. CDR3 sequence: CASSHAGTEAFF. CDR3 nucleotide sequence: TGTGCCAGCAGCCATGCGGGAACTGAAGCTTTCTTT.

The J gene is TRBJ2-2, the V gene TRBV10-3; D might be TRBD2 (6 bases). The CDR3 contains 15 residues. Germline V gene lookup returns CDR1 ENHRY and CDR2 SYGVKD. V lost 7 bases to trimming and J lost 6 bases, with 18 bases between them. The CDR3 coding sequence is TGTGCCATCAATTCGGGACTCCGAGGCGCCGGGGAGCTGTTTTTT. Protein product: CAINSGLRGAGELFF.

The rearrangement uses TRBV12-5 and TRBJ2-1; the D is unclear. With 3 bases removed from V and 0 bases from J, the gap between germline ends came to 6 bases. Germline CDR1 LGHNT, CDR2 FRNRAP. This CDR3 comprises 14 residues. The CDR3: CASGLMSSYNEQFF. The CDR3 coding sequence is TGTGCTAGTGGTTTAATGAGCTCCTACAATGAGCAGTTCTTC. Combining the CDR3 with reference TRBV12-5 and TRBJ2-1 gives the whole variable domain DARVTQTPRHKVTEMGQEVTMRCQPILGHNTVFWYRQTMMQGLELLAYFRNRAPLDDSGMPKDRFSAEMPDATLATLKIQPSEPRDSAVYFCASGLMSSYNEQFFGPGTRLTVL.

This chain connects TRBV20-1 to TRBJ2-1; D call uncertain. The CDR3 has 12 residues. V gave up 6 bases and J gave up 2 bases, with 8 bases separating them. Germline V gene sequence: CDR1 DFQATT, CDR2 SNEGSKA (reference sequence). CDR3 DNA sequence: TGCAGTGCCGAGGTTACCTACAATGAGCAGTTCTTC. It codes for CSAEVTYNEQFF.

The rearrangement uses TRBV5-1 and TRBJ2-4, with 14 bases identical to TRBD2. CDR1 SGHRS and CDR2 YFSETQ come from the germline V gene. The junction had 25 bases not matched to a gene; V was cut back by 7 bases and J by 1 base. The CDR3 spans 23 residues. The CDR3 region has the DNA TGCGCCAGCCAGCAGGTGCTCCGGACTAGCGGGAGGCCGAGGGGGTTTGCCAAAAACATTCAGTACTTC. Protein: CASQQVLRTSGRPRGFAKNIQYF.

The V and J genes are TRBV12-3 or TRBV12-4 and TRBJ1-1; possibly TRBD1 for D (6 bases). This CDR3 is built from 13 residues. Trimming shortened V by 5 bases and J by 6 bases, and 13 bases separated the two germline ends. The CDR3 is CASSLTGSAEAFF. For the CDR3, the DNA is TGTGCCAGCAGTCTCACAGGGTCCGCTGAAGCTTTCTTT.

The chain links TRBV20-1 to TRBJ2-4; 15 bases align to TRBD2. V was clipped by 2 bases and J by 9 bases; unmatched bases: 2. The CDR3 sequence is 14 residues long. From germline, CDR1 is DFQATT and CDR2 SNEGSKA (reference sequence). The CDR3 bases are TGCAGTGCTAGACGGACTAGCGGGGGGGGCATTCAGTACTTC. Its protein product is CSARRTSGGGIQYF.

This clonotype appeared many times. This sequence joins TRBV10-3 and TRBJ2-2; 11 positions match TRBD2. Trimming took 7 bases from V and 5 from J; bases not matched to a gene: 6. The CDR3 length is 15 residues. Germline lookup yields CDR1 ENHRY and CDR2 SYGVKD. CDR3 residues: CAITGTSGRTGELFF. CDR3 DNA sequence: TGTGCCATCACTGGGACTAGCGGTCGAACCGGGGAGCTGTTTTTT.

The chain carries TRBV20-1 and TRBJ2-3; TRBD2 matches at 10 bases. This CDR3 region has 16 residues. J gave up 6 bases and V 3 bases, and 12 bases lay outside the gene matches. Germline assignment: CDR1 DFQATT and CDR2 SNEGSKA (reference sequence). The CDR3 nucleotides read TGCAGTGCTAGGGCCGGGACTAGCGATTCCTCCGATACGCAGTATTTT. It is translated as CSARAGTSDSSDTQYF.

The table lists this clonotype with a few counts. The chain links TRBV7-2 to TRBJ1-2, with D perhaps matching TRBD1 (6 bases). CDR3 length equals 14 residues. V lost 3 bases, J lost 4 bases, and 12 bases lay in between. Germline V gene sequence: CDR1 SGHTA, CDR2 FQGNSA. CDR3 sequence reads: CASSLTQGPYGYTF. Written as DNA, the CDR3 is TGTGCCAGCAGCTTGACTCAGGGGCCCTATGGCTACACCTTC.

This clonotype was detected a few times. The chain is built from TRBV21-1 and TRBJ2-3; TRBD2 reflects the table's D call only, with no check against the DNA. TRBV21-1 is a pseudogene. The CDR3 contains 16 residues. Here the CDR3 DNA reads TGTGCCAGCAGCAAAGTTAAGCGGGAGAAGGCAGATACGCAGTATTTT. This codes for CASSKVKREKADTQYF.

This clonotype was observed at least ten times. The chain carries TRBV5-1 and TRBJ2-1, with 8 bases that match TRBD2. V trimming: 6 bases; J trimming: 7 bases; junction bases outside the gene matches: 12. CDR1 is SGHRS and CDR2 is YFSETQ in the germline V gene. The CDR3 sequence is 15 residues long. CDR3 loop: CASKGLTGGQNEQFF. CDR3 sequence (DNA): TGCGCCAGCAAGGGTCTGACGGGGGGGCAGAATGAGCAGTTCTTC.

This clonotype has just one count. The chain links TRBV7-6 to TRBJ2-7; 7 positions match TRBD2. Germline lookup yields CDR1 SGHVS and CDR2 FNYEAQ. CDR3 size: 14 residues. With 5 bases clipped from V and 5 bases from J, the junction kept 9 bases outside the gene matches. The CDR3 loop is CASSPSTSLHEQYF. DNA for the CDR3: TGTGCCAGCAGCCCCTCGACTAGCCTCCACGAGCAGTACTTC.

This chain uses TRBV3-1 with TRBJ2-1; D remains ambiguous. This CDR3 is 19 amino acids long. The germline V gene encodes CDR1 LGHDT and CDR2 YNNKEL (reference sequence). Deletions cut 1 base from V and 0 bases from J, with 19 bases between. CDR3 sequence reads: CASSQVGLLHTSSYNEQFF. The CDR3 DNA is TGTGCCAGCAGCCAAGTAGGCCTACTACACACGAGCTCCTACAATGAGCAGTTCTTC.

The sample holds a few counts of this clonotype. The chain carries TRBV5-1 and TRBJ1-2; D not resolved. With 4 bases removed from V and 4 bases from J, the gap between germline ends came to 11 bases. The CDR3 extends over 13 amino acids. The germline V gene encodes CDR1 SGHRS and CDR2 YFSETQ. The CDR3, as DNA: TGCGCCAGCAGCCTTGACCTATCCTATGGCTACACCTTC. This encodes CASSLDLSYGYTF.

V gene TRBV7-8 combines with J gene TRBJ2-1; D tentatively fits TRBD1 or TRBD2 (5 bases each). This CDR3 contains 15 residues. Germline V lookup: CDR1 SGHVS, CDR2 FQNEAQ. Trimming removed 3 bases from V and 15 bases from J, with 24 bases in between. CDR3 region: CASSFVAGSPFEWFF. The CDR3 coding sequence is TGTGCCAGCAGCTTTGTGGCAGGGAGTCCTTTTGAGTGGTTCTTC.

The chain joins TRBV20-1 to TRBJ2-3; TRBD2 matches 8 bases. The CDR3 length is 18 residues. Germline loops: CDR1 DFQATT, CDR2 SNEGSKA (reference sequence). Losses at the gene ends were 4 bases for V and 3 bases for J; bases not matched to a gene: 18. This CDR3 is CSATGVAGSGQVTDTQYF. The CDR3 DNA reads TGCAGTGCTACCGGTGTAGCGGGGTCGGGGCAGGTGACAGATACGCAGTATTTT.

The V gene is TRBV6-1, the J gene TRBJ2-7; 7 positions agree with TRBD1. The V and J ends lost 6 bases and 0 bases, in that order; junction bases with no gene match: 11. CDR1 is MNHNS and CDR2 is SASEGT in the germline V gene. The CDR3 loop spans 16 amino acids. The CDR3 region is CASRAVGTEHSYEQYF. CDR3 DNA sequence: TGTGCCAGCAGGGCAGTGGGGACAGAGCACTCCTACGAGCAGTACTTC.

CDR3 sequence (DNA): TGCGCCAGCAGCCAAGGGGTTAGCTATAGGGTTGAGCAGTTCTTC. Protein: CASSQGVSYRVEQFF. This chain joins TRBV4-3 and TRBJ2-1, with unresolved D. Trimming shortened V by 1 base and J by 9 bases, and 16 bases separated the two germline ends. There are 15 residues in the CDR3. The germline V gene has CDR1 LGHNA and CDR2 YSLEER.